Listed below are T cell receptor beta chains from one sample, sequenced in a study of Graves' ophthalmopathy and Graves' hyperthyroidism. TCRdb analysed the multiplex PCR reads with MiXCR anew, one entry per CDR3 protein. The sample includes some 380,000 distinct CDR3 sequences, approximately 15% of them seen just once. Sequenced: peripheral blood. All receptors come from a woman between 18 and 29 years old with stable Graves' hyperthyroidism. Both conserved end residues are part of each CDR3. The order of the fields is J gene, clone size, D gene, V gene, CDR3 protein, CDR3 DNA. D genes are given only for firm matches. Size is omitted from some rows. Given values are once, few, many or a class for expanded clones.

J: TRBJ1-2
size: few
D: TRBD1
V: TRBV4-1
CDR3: CAGSHPVAGTGAHGYTF
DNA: TGCGCCGGCAGCCACCCCGTCGCCGGGACAGGGGCTCATGGCTACACCTTC

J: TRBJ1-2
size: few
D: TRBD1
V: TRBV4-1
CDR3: CASSQTGVGGYTF
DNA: TGCGCCAGCAGCCAGACAGGGGTGGGTGGCTACACCTTC

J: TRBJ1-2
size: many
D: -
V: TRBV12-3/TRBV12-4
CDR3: CASSSTGSIYGYTF
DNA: TGTGCCAGCAGTTCGACAGGCTCTATCTATGGCTACACCTTC

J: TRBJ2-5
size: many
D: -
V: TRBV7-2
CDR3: CASRLRDRGPRETQYF
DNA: TGTGCCAGCAGGCTAAGGGATAGGGGACCCAGGGAGACCCAGTACTTC

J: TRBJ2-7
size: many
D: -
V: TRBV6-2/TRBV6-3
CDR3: CASSPWAGNSYEQYF
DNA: TGTGCCAGCAGCCCCTGGGCAGGGAACTCCTACGAGCAGTACTTC

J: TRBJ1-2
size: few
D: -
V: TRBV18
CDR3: CASSPKWQFAANYGYTF
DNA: TGTGCCAGCTCACCGAAGTGGCAGTTTGCAGCTAACTATGGCTACACCTTC

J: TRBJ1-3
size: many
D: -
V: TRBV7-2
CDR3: CASSLQAISGNTIYF
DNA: TGTGCCAGCAGCTTACAGGCGATCTCTGGAAACACCATATATTTT

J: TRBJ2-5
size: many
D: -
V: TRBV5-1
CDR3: CASSLRGLSQETQYF
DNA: TGCGCCAGCAGCTTGCGCGGACTCTCCCAAGAGACCCAGTACTTC

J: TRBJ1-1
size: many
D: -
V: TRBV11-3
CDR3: CASSLGGRTASTEAFF
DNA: TGTGCCAGCAGCTTAGGGGGACGTACGGCTAGCACTGAAGCTTTCTTT

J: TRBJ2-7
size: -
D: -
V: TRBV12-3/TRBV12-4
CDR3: CASRGRFSYEQYF
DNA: TGTGCCAGCAGGGGGCGCTTCTCCTACGAGCAGTACTTC

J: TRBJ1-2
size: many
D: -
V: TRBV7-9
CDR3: CASKDKKNNYGYTF
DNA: TGTGCCAGCAAAGACAAGAAGAACAACTATGGCTACACCTTC

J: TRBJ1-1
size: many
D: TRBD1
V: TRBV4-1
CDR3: CASSQGGNTEAFF
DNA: TGTGCCAGCAGTCAGGGGGGGAACACTGAAGCTTTCTTT

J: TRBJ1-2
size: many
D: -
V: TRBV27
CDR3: CASASLYRGAYGYTF
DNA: TGTGCCAGCGCCTCACTTTATCGTGGGGCCTATGGCTACACCTTC

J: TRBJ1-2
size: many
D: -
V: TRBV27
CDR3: CASSLDAGYGYTF
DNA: TGTGCCAGCAGTTTGGACGCGGGCTATGGCTACACCTTC

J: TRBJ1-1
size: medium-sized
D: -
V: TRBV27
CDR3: CASSPGYNTEAFF
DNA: TGTGCCAGCAGTCCGGGCTATAACACTGAAGCTTTCTTT

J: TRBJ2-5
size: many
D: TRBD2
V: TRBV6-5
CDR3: CASSSTSNQETQYF
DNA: TGTGCCAGCAGTTCGACTAGCAACCAAGAGACCCAGTACTTC

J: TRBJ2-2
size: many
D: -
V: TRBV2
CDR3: CASTQGGTGELFF
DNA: TGTGCCAGCACCCAGGGTGGCACCGGGGAGCTGTTTTTT

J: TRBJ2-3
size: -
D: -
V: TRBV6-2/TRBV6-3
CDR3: CASSYLTSTGPRGTQYF
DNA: TGTGCCAGCAGTTACCTAACCTCGACAGGCCCCCGAGGTACGCAGTATTTT

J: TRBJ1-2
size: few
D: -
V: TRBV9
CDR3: CASSDGPFNYGYTF
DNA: TGTGCCAGCAGCGATGGACCGTTTAACTATGGCTACACCTTC

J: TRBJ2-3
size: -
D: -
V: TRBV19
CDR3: CASSIGDPGEWADTQYF
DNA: TGTGCCAGTAGTATAGGAGATCCAGGGGAGTGGGCAGATACGCAGTATTTT

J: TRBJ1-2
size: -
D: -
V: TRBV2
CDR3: CASSEGWGSRNYGYTF
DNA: TGTGCCAGCAGTGAAGGGTGGGGGTCTAGGAACTATGGCTACACCTTC

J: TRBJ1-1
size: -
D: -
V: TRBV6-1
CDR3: CASTKIRGATEAFF
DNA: TGTGCCAGCACCAAAATAAGGGGGGCGACTGAAGCTTTCTTT

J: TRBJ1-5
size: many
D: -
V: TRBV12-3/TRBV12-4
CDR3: CASSLTSGRGQPQHF
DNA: TGTGCCAGCAGTTTGACCTCGGGCAGAGGGCAGCCCCAGCATTTT

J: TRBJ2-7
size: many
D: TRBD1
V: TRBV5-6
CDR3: CASSVLSGQEIYEQYF
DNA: TGTGCCAGCAGCGTGTTAAGTGGACAGGAGATTTACGAGCAGTACTTC

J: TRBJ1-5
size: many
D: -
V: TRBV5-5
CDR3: CASSSHRTNQPQHF
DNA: TGTGCCAGCAGCTCCCACAGAACAAATCAGCCCCAGCATTTT

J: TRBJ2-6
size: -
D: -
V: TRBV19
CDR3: CASQGTGANVLTF
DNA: TGTGCCAGTCAGGGGACTGGGGCCAACGTCCTGACTTTC

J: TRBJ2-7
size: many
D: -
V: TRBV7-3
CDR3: CASSPTTAGYYEQYF
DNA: TGTGCCAGCAGCCCCACGACTGCGGGGTACTACGAGCAGTACTTC

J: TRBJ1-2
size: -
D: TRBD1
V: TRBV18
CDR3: CASSPGTDYYTF
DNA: TGTGCCAGCTCACCAGGGACAGACTACTACACCTTC

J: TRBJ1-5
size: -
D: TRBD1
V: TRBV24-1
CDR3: CATSESGTGDQPQHF
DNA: TGTGCCACCAGTGAATCCGGGACAGGGGATCAGCCCCAGCATTTT

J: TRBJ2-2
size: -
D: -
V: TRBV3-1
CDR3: CASSQGRRLNTGELFF
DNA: TGTGCCAGCAGCCAGGGTCGCAGACTGAACACCGGGGAGCTGTTTTTT

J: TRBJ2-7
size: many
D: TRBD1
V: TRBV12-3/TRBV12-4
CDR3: CASTLGQGAHEQYF
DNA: TGTGCCAGCACCCTGGGACAGGGGGCCCACGAGCAGTACTTC

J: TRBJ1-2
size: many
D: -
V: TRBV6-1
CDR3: CASSEAGFGAATYGYTF
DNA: TGTGCCAGCAGTGAAGCTGGATTTGGGGCAGCCACCTATGGCTACACCTTC

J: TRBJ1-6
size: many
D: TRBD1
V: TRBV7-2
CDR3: CASSQGRPGGLRIAPLHF
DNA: TGTGCCAGCAGCCAAGGGCGGCCAGGGGGCCTTCGTATTGCACCCCTCCACTTT